Described below is a single T cell receptor (beta chain) sequence and its context. The data were taken from a study of shared clonotypes between healthy human individuals. Every subset's genomic DNA went evenly onto several immunoSEQ plates. Template amounts of approximately 300 ng DNA, tens of thousands of T cell genomes, were employed in unsorted PBMC replicate PCRs. The team ran DNA from unsorted PBMCs on ten immunoSEQ deep assay plates for sequencing. Per the original methods: For the immunoSEQ data, sequences were junction-only without quality scores, so filtering differed. TCRdb keeps only in-frame clones here, not all; method: immunoSEQ multiplex PCR. The V and J calls and the clone size are those of that table, but D and trimming were determined from the DNA. This table has about 470,000 clones, roughly 80% appearing once. Germline V lookup: CDR1 ENHRY, CDR2 SYGVKD. V shed 4 bases and J shed 6 bases, with 12 bases lying between them. This CDR3 has 13 amino acids.

The chain carries TRBV10-3 and TRBJ1-2, with no clear D. The sequence derives from a middle-aged woman in good health. Some clones in this sample may be carry-over from other donors' samples. The sample consisted of PBMCs. The CDR3 DNA is TGTGCCATCAGTGCCCCTGCGATGGATGGCTACACCTTC. Protein product: CAISAPAMDGYTF.